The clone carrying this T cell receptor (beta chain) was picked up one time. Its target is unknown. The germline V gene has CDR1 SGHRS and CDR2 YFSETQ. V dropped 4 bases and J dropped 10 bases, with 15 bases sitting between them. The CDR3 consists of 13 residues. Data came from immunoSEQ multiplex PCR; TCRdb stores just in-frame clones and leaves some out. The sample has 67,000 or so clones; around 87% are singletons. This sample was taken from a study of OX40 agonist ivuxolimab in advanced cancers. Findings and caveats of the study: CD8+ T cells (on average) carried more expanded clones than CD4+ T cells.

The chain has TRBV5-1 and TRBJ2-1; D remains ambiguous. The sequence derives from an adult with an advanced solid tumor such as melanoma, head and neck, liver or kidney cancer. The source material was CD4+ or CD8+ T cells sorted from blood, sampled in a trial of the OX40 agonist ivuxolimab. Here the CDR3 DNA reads TGCGCCAGCAGCGACGGAGACGGGCGAGAGCAGTTCTTC. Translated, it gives CASSDGDGREQFF.